A single sample gave rise to the 6 T cell receptor beta chains below, sequenced in a study of monozygotic twins with inflammatory bowel disease. TCRdb processed the 5' RACE reads again and assigns one entry to each CDR3 protein, with no DNA. Here the sample table reports 400,000 to 500,000 distinct CDR3 sequences. The sample was blood. These TCRs come from a human donor with ulcerative colitis or Crohn's disease, or a healthy co-twin of an affected twin (not recorded which).

This sequence joins TRBV20-1 and TRBJ2-7; TCRdb's assignment of TRBD2 cannot be checked, as there is no DNA. Germline loops: CDR1 DFQATT, CDR2 SNEGSKA (reference sequence). The CDR3 is 19 residues long. Here the CDR3 reads CSARDLANLGLAQSYEQYF.

V gene TRBV3-1 combines with J gene TRBJ1-2. Germline lookup yields CDR1 LGHDT and CDR2 YNNKEL (reference sequence). The CDR3 sequence is 12 residues long. CDR3 residues: CASSQLNRGYTF.

The rearrangement uses TRBV11-2 and TRBJ1-6; TCRdb gives TRBD1 as the D gene, but with no DNA this cannot be confirmed. Germline V gene data show CDR1 as SGHAT and CDR2 as FQNNGV. CDR3 length: 14 residues. The CDR3 is CASRPGSANSPLHF.

This chain uses TRBV4-2 with TRBJ2-1; TCRdb designates TRBD2, a call that cannot be tested without DNA. The CDR3 covers 14 residues. Germline lookup yields CDR1 LGHNA and CDR2 YNFKEQ. The CDR3 protein is CASSSSGVEGEQFF.

The CDR3 loop reads CASSLWVGTEAFF. The chain combines TRBV2 with TRBJ1-1. Germline-derived CDR1 and CDR2 are SNHLY and FYNNEI. The CDR3 sequence is 13 residues long. The variable domain in full, with the rest retrieved from reference TRBV2 and TRBJ1-1, is EPEVTQTPSHQVTQMGQEVILRCVPISNHLYFYWYRQILGQKVEFLVSFYNNEISEKSEIFDDQFSVERPDGSNFTLKIRSTKLEDSAMYFCASSLWVGTEAFFGQGTRLTVV.

The chain recombines TRBV5-6 with TRBJ2-1; the TCRdb D gene call, TRBD2, has no DNA to confirm it. Germline CDR1 is SGHDT and CDR2 is YYEEEE. This CDR3 is 17 amino acids long. The CDR3 here is CASSKLAEAHTGNEQFF.